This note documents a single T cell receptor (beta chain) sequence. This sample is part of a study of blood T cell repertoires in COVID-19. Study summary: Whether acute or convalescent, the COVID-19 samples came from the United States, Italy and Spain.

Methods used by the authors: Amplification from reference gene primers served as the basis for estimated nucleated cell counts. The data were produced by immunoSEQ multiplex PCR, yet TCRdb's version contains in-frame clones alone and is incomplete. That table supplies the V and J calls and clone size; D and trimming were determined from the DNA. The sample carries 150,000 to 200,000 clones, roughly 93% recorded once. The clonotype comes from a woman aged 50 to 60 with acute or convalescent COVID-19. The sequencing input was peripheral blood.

The CDR3 sequence is CASSNPGQGQDEQFF. In DNA, the CDR3 is TGTGCCAGTAGTAACCCGGGACAGGGTCAGGATGAGCAGTTCTTC. The chain links TRBV19 to TRBJ2-1; 9 bases map to TRBD1. V shed 4 bases, J shed 8 bases, and the junction held 9 bases outside the gene matches. This CDR3 is built from 15 residues. Germline lookup yields CDR1 LNHDA and CDR2 SQIVND (reference sequence). The whole variable domain, filled in from reference TRBV19 and TRBJ2-1, reads DGGITQSPKYLFRKEGQNVTLSCEQNLNHDAMYWYRQDPGQGLRLIYYSQIVNDFQKGDIAEGYSVSREKKESFPLTVTSAQKNPTAFYLCASSNPGQGQDEQFFGPGTRLTVL.